The rows below give T cell receptor beta chains drawn from one sample of a study of blood T cell repertoires in COVID-19. Sequencing was performed with immunoSEQ multiplex PCR; in TCRdb, only in-frame clones are kept and a portion is missing. The sample carries under 110,000 clones, around 84% recorded once. What was sequenced was peripheral blood. The origin of the receptors is a woman in her 70s with active or convalescent COVID-19. The CDR3 runs from the conserved cysteine through the conserved F or W. The D gene is left open where the match is weak. Not every row has a clone size; where given, it reads once, few, many or a size class.

CASSQGGGAPYEQYF,TGTGCCAGCAGCCAAGGCGGGGGGGCGCCCTACGAGCAGTACTTC,TRBV3-1/TRBV3-2,TRBD2,15,NA,TRBJ2-7
CASTQDRAGNQPQHF,TGTGCCAGCACTCAGGACAGGGCAGGCAATCAGCCCCAGCATTTT,TRBV7-2,TRBD1,15,NA,TRBJ1-5
CASSPPGGNYGYTF,TGTGCCAGCAGCCCGCCAGGGGGTAACTATGGCTACACCTTC,TRBV3-1/TRBV3-2,TRBD1,14,NA,TRBJ1-2
CASSQWGDYGYTF,TGTGCCAGCAGCCAGTGGGGGGACTATGGCTACACCTTC,TRBV3-1/TRBV3-2,NA,13,NA,TRBJ1-2
CATSDLPGEQFF,TGTGCCACCAGTGATTTGCCAGGTGAGCAGTTCTTC,TRBV24-1,NA,12,NA,TRBJ2-1
CASSSLTGDNQPQHF,TGTGCCAGTAGTAGTCTGACAGGGGATAATCAGCCCCAGCATTTT,TRBV19,TRBD1,15,NA,TRBJ1-5
CASSEPYNEQFF,TGTGCCAGCAGTGAACCGTACAATGAGCAGTTCTTC,TRBV2,NA,12,few,TRBJ2-1
CASSPGQVRNQPQHF,TGTGCCAGTAGTCCCGGACAGGTCAGGAATCAGCCCCAGCATTTT,TRBV19,TRBD1,15,NA,TRBJ1-5
CASSGVQGHYGYTF,TGTGCCAGCAGTGGGGTCCAGGGGCACTATGGCTACACCTTC,TRBV28,NA,14,NA,TRBJ1-2
CASSVGRPQSEQYF,TGTGCCAGCAGCGTTGGGCGACCTCAGAGCGAGCAGTACTTC,TRBV9,NA,14,few,TRBJ2-7
CASSRLANEQFF,TGTGCCAGCAGCCGACTAGCCAATGAGCAGTTCTTC,TRBV7-2,TRBD2,12,NA,TRBJ2-1
CASSLGPTSEQFF,TGTGCCAGCAGCTTAGGTCCGACTAGCGAGCAGTTCTTC,TRBV7-8,TRBD2,13,NA,TRBJ2-1
CASSDAGGAPLLTF,TGTGCCAGCAGCGATGCCGGGGGGGCCCCCCTCCTGACTTTC,TRBV9,TRBD2,14,NA,TRBJ2-6
CASSPDRGSNTIYF,TGTGCCAGCAGCCCGGACAGGGGGTCAAACACCATATATTTT,TRBV7-2,TRBD1,14,NA,TRBJ1-3
CASKSYMNTEAFF,TGTGCCAGCAAATCATACATGAACACTGAAGCTTTCTTT,TRBV7-2,NA,13,NA,TRBJ1-1
CASSFGQSYNSPLHF,TGTGCCAGCAGCTTTGGACAGTCCTATAATTCACCCCTCCACTTT,TRBV7-9,NA,15,NA,TRBJ1-6
CASRDPRGGPVGELFF,TGTGCCAGCAGGGACCCGAGGGGGGGCCCTGTCGGGGAGCTGTTTTTT,TRBV25-1,NA,16,NA,TRBJ2-2
CASSLATDTEAFF,TGTGCCAGCAGCTTGGCCACGGACACTGAAGCTTTCTTT,TRBV5-4,NA,13,NA,TRBJ1-1
CASSPRDGRNYEQFF,TGTGCCAGCTCACCACGGGACGGGAGGAACTATGAGCAGTTCTTC,TRBV18,TRBD2,15,NA,TRBJ2-1
CASSFAGGPIDTQYF,TGTGCCAGCAGTTTCGCGGGAGGGCCAATAGATACGCAGTATTTT,TRBV27,TRBD2,15,NA,TRBJ2-3
CASSTRGRNTEAFF,TGTGCCAGCAGCACGAGGGGGCGGAACACTGAAGCTTTCTTT,TRBV11-3,TRBD1,14,NA,TRBJ1-1
CASSQDAGATDTQYF,TGTGCCAGCAGCCAAGATGCTGGAGCAACAGATACGCAGTATTTT,TRBV3-1/TRBV3-2,NA,15,NA,TRBJ2-3
CAWREGAPAFF,TGTGCCTGGAGAGAGGGGGCTCCGGCTTTCTTT,TRBV30,TRBD1,11,NA,TRBJ1-1
CASSQAGLAGVQFF,TGCGCCAGCAGCCAAGCCGGACTAGCGGGAGTCCAGTTCTTC,TRBV4-1,TRBD2,14,NA,TRBJ2-1
CAISESASLNTGELFF,TGTGCCATCAGTGAGTCGGCCAGTCTGAACACCGGGGAGCTGTTTTTT,TRBV10-3,NA,16,NA,TRBJ2-2
CASTEQGGETQYF,TGCGCCAGCACCGAACAGGGGGGCGAGACCCAGTACTTC,TRBV5-1,TRBD1,13,NA,TRBJ2-5
CRGQLGTEAFF,TGCAGAGGACAGCTCGGGACTGAAGCTTTCTTT,TRBV20-1,NA,11,few,TRBJ1-1
CATQGFTSTDTQYF,TGTGCCACCCAGGGGTTTACAAGCACAGATACGCAGTATTTT,TRBV15,NA,14,NA,TRBJ2-3
CASSQDREREYNEQFF,TGCGCCAGCAGCCAAGATCGGGAGCGGGAGTACAATGAGCAGTTCTTC,TRBV4-3,TRBD2,16,NA,TRBJ2-1
CASSQAGLETQYF,TGTGCCAGCAGCCAAGCAGGGTTGGAGACCCAGTACTTC,TRBV3-1/TRBV3-2,NA,13,NA,TRBJ2-5
CASSPSGEGTDTQYF,TGTGCCAGCAGTCCCAGTGGGGAGGGGACAGATACGCAGTATTTT,TRBV28,TRBD2,15,NA,TRBJ2-3
CASRLTRDTGELFF,TGTGCCAGTAGACTGACCCGGGACACCGGGGAGCTGTTTTTT,TRBV19,NA,14,NA,TRBJ2-2
CASSPGGNQPQHF,TGTGCCAGCAGCCCGGGGGGCAATCAGCCCCAGCATTTT,TRBV3-1/TRBV3-2,NA,13,NA,TRBJ1-5
CASSESRAGAADTQYF,TGCGCCAGCAGTGAGTCTCGGGCGGGAGCGGCAGATACGCAGTATTTT,TRBV10-1,TRBD2,16,NA,TRBJ2-3
CASSPRGGALLYEQYF,TGTGCCAGCAGCCCGAGGGGGGGGGCACTCCTCTACGAGCAGTACTTC,TRBV11-2,NA,16,few,TRBJ2-7
CASSPVGQGTYEQYF,TGTGCCAGCAGCCCAGTAGGACAGGGAACCTACGAGCAGTACTTC,TRBV14,TRBD1,15,NA,TRBJ2-7
CASSQDHGGGWLAFF,TGCGCCAGCAGCCAAGACCACGGCGGGGGCTGGTTGGCTTTCTTT,TRBV4-1,NA,15,NA,TRBJ1-1
CASSLREASTDTQYF,TGTGCCAGCAGTTTAAGGGAGGCCAGCACAGATACGCAGTATTTT,TRBV6-2/TRBV6-3,NA,15,NA,TRBJ2-3
CASSLTGKGNQPQHF,TGTGCCAGCAGCCTAACAGGGAAGGGCAATCAGCCCCAGCATTTT,TRBV9,NA,15,NA,TRBJ1-5
CASQEGQGRNQPQHF,TGTGCCTCCCAGGAGGGACAGGGACGGAATCAGCCCCAGCATTTT,TRBV30,TRBD1,15,NA,TRBJ1-5
CATSDISGSSYNEQFF,TGTGCCACCAGTGACATCAGCGGGAGCTCCTACAATGAGCAGTTCTTC,TRBV24-1,TRBD2,16,NA,TRBJ2-1
CASRAGGSHNYGYTF,TGTGCCAGCAGGGCGGGGGGATCCCATAACTATGGCTACACCTTC,TRBV5-4,NA,15,few,TRBJ1-2